This T cell receptor (beta chain) derives from a study of beta chain features in type 1 diabetes. Study information: Taken together, all samples contributed more than 90,000,000 examined sorted cells.

Findings and caveats of the study: Although PCR might favor shorter templates, it would do so equally in patients and controls. Whether HLA type influences TCRB rearrangement remained unresolved here. Researchers report that Type 1 diabetes patients had moderately but significantly shorter TCRB CDR3s across all four CD4+ subsets.

Germline CDR1 is SNHLY and CDR2 is FYNNEI. Between the trimmed V and J ends, which lost 6 bases and 2 bases, there was a span of 13 bases. CDR3 length equals 15 residues. This clone was found a few times. The target antigen is unknown. Expressed TCRB transcripts were sequenced because the isolated RNA had all been reverse transcribed beforehand. The data were produced by immunoSEQ multiplex PCR, yet TCRdb's version contains in-frame clones alone and is incomplete. This sample has about 640,000 clones, with around 12% found just once. Per donor, one heparinised blood draw averaged around 0.12 L. This TCR was recovered from a man younger than 45 with type 1 diabetes. The sample taken for sequencing was naive CD4+ T cells from blood. The chain couples TRBV2 to TRBJ2-2; no firm D call. Here the CDR3 DNA reads TGTGCCAGCAGCTTGATACGGATAAACACCGGGGAGCTGTTTTTT. Amino acid sequence: CASSLIRINTGELFF.